The source of this T cell receptor beta chain is a study of CD8 T cells in ankylosing spondylitis. TCRdb re-called the 5' RACE reads through MiXCR, storing one row per CDR3 protein. The data contain around 250,000 distinct CDR3 sequences, more than 15% of them seen just once; the ten biggest clones take up less than 35%. The germline V gene has CDR1 MNHEY and CDR2 SMNVEV (reference sequence). Trimming took off 6 bases at V and 10 bases at J, with 10 bases between the two ends. The CDR3 loop spans 12 amino acids. This rearrangement joins TRBV27 to TRBJ1-6; D ambiguous. The sequenced sample was blood, either unsorted or a sorted T cell fraction (not recorded which). This receptor was identified in a male donor with ankylosing spondylitis or in good health (not recorded which). Written as DNA, the CDR3 is TGTGCCAGCAGCGCTATTCGCTCACCCCTCCACTTT. Its protein product is CASSAIRSPLHF.